The 21 T cell receptor beta chains listed next were all sequenced from one sample in a study of T cell repertoires in cytomegalovirus infection. TCRdb fed the reads into MiXCR, producing one record per CDR3 protein. The sample includes some 680,000 distinct CDR3 sequences, under 40% of them seen just once. What was sequenced was PBMCs. The receptors originated from a human donor in good health (CMV status not recorded). Some clones in this sample may be carry-over from other donors' samples.

The rearrangement links TRBV5-6 to TRBJ1-2; D call uncertain. The CDR3 covers 14 residues. In germline, CDR1 is SGHDT, CDR2 YYEEEE. Trimming left V 4 bases short and J 1 base short, with 11 bases between. CDR3 nucleotides: TGTGCCAGCAGCGAAGGGTGGGGTAACTATGGCTACACCTTC. Translating it yields CASSEGWGNYGYTF.

This clonotype was found a few times. The V and J genes are TRBV28 and TRBJ2-7; no definite D call. Germline V gene sequence: CDR1 MDHEN, CDR2 SYDVKM. The CDR3 is made up of 11 amino acids. V was cut by 8 bases and J by 3 bases, with 8 bases left in between. The chain's CDR3 is CASCDVYEQYF. CDR3 sequence (DNA): TGTGCCAGCTGCGACGTCTACGAGCAGTACTTC.

V usage is TRBV19 and J usage is TRBJ2-2, with 13 bases identical to TRBD2. V was pared by 8 bases and J by 5 bases, with 8 bases of the junction left unmatched. Germline assignment: CDR1 LNHDA and CDR2 SQIVND (reference sequence). This CDR3 has 16 residues. CDR3 region: CASAGTSGMGTGELFF. DNA of the CDR3: TGTGCCAGTGCCGGGACTAGCGGGATGGGGACCGGGGAGCTGTTTTTT.

The J gene is TRBJ2-7, the V gene TRBV7-8; no clear D gene. The CDR3 totals 13 residues. Germline CDR1 reads SGHVS; CDR2 reads FQNEAQ. V gave up 2 bases and J gave up 5 bases, with 10 bases separating them. The CDR3 region is CASSLLPRNEQYF. CDR3 sequence (DNA): TGTGCCAGCAGCTTACTCCCTCGAAACGAGCAGTACTTC.

In this sample, this clonotype turned up many times. The chain's CDR3 is CASSLAVSSYNEQFF. DNA for the CDR3: TGTGCCAGCAGCTTAGCGGTCTCCTCCTACAATGAGCAGTTCTTC. This chain joins TRBV7-8 and TRBJ2-1; unclear D gene. The CDR3 is 15 amino acids. Germline CDR1 SGHVS, CDR2 FQNEAQ. V lost 0 bases and J lost 0, with 6 bases in between.

This clonotype was seen only a few times. The chain has TRBV28 and TRBJ2-7; 7 bases match TRBD1. V shed 5 bases, J shed 2 bases, and the junction held 6 bases outside the gene matches. This CDR3 contains 14 residues. Germline V CDR1 and CDR2: MDHEN, SYDVKM. The CDR3: CASSDPGQPYEQYF. The CDR3 DNA sequence: TGTGCCAGCAGTGACCCGGGACAGCCCTACGAGCAGTACTTC.

This clonotype was counted once. This rearrangement joins TRBV7-9 to TRBJ2-2, with 7 bases identical to TRBD1. CDR3 length equals 14 residues. V was clipped by 5 bases and J by 3 bases; unmatched bases: 3. From germline, CDR1 is SEHNR and CDR2 FQNEAQ (reference sequence). CDR3 coding DNA: TGTGCCAGCAGCGGGGGACAGTACACCGGGGAGCTGTTTTTT. Its protein product is CASSGGQYTGELFF.

The chain joins TRBV29-1 to TRBJ2-1; 8 bases fit TRBD1. The CDR3 sequence is 14 residues long. Germline V gene lookup returns CDR1 SQVTM and CDR2 ANQGSEA. J gave up 3 bases and V 1 base, and 2 bases lay outside the gene matches. CDR3 loop: CSVEATGDYNEQFF. In nucleotides, the CDR3 is TGCAGCGTTGAAGCGACAGGGGACTACAATGAGCAGTTCTTC.

The rearrangement links TRBV7-2 to TRBJ2-7, with no clear D. Germline CDR1 and CDR2: SGHTA and FQGNSA. Trimming removed 4 bases from V and 2 bases from J, with 9 bases in between. This CDR3 has 13 amino acids. The CDR3 here is CASSSDLAYEQYF. The CDR3 DNA is TGTGCCAGCAGCTCAGACCTGGCCTACGAGCAGTACTTC. Full variable domain (missing parts from reference TRBV7-2 and TRBJ2-7): GAGVSQSPSNKVTEKGKDVELRCDPISGHTALYWYRQSLGQGLEFLIYFQGNSAPDKSGLPSDRFSAERTGGSVSTLTIQRTQQEDSAVYLCASSSDLAYEQYFGPGTRLTVT.

CDR3 protein: CASSAGTTEGTQYF. The DNA of the CDR3 is TGCGCCAGCAGCGCCGGGACCACCGAGGGGACCCAGTACTTC. This chain connects TRBV5-1 to TRBJ2-5; D tentatively reads TRBD1 or TRBD2 (5 bases each). V lost 4 bases to trimming and J lost 7 bases, with 17 bases between them. CDR1 is SGHRS, CDR2 YFSETQ, per germline. The CDR3 has 14 amino acids.

This clonotype was observed a few times. CDR3 region: CASSFNLRNTEAFF. The CDR3 DNA reads TGTGCCAGCAGTTTTAATCTGCGGAACACTGAAGCTTTCTTT. The chain recombines TRBV28 with TRBJ1-1, with D unresolved. V gave up 3 bases and J gave up 1 base, with 9 bases separating them. The germline V gene encodes CDR1 MDHEN and CDR2 SYDVKM. The CDR3 has 14 residues.

Regarding this clonotype: The conserved final phenylalanine or tryptophan is absent from the CDR3, which likely points to a read error. V is TRBV4-3 and J is TRBJ1-5; D is perhaps TRBD1 (5 bases). V was pared by 10 bases and J by 8 bases, with 18 bases between. This CDR3 is 13 amino acids long. Germline CDR1 LGHNA, CDR2 YSLEER. Here the CDR3 DNA reads TGCGCCATCCGCTACGGGGGGAAGAAGCCCCAGCATTTG. It specifies CAIRYGGKKPQHL.

Comments on this clonotype: This may be a read error, as it is one base from a much larger clone. The chain couples TRBV7-6 to TRBJ2-5, with 7 bases lining up with TRBD1. Germline CDR1 SGHVS, CDR2 FNYEAQ. Germline trimming cut 4 bases from V and 5 bases from J; bases unmatched to any gene: 13. The CDR3 runs to 16 residues. The CDR3 bases are TGTGCCAGCAGCTCCCCTTTCCGGGACAGCCACGAGACCCAGTACTTC. Translated: CASSSPFRDSHETQYF.

CDR3 sequence: CATMFAGTDQPQHF. The CDR3 DNA sequence: TGTGCCACCATGTTTGCCGGGACCGATCAGCCCCAGCATTTT. The V and J genes are TRBV15 and TRBJ1-5; perhaps TRBD1 as D (5 bases). CDR3 length equals 14 residues. Trimming took 7 bases from V and 5 from J, leaving 15 bases between them. Germline V gives CDR1 LNHNV, CDR2 YYDKDF (reference sequence).

The V call is TRBV19, the J call TRBJ1-2, with D possibly being TRBD1 (5 bases). The ends were cut back, 8 bases at V and 6 bases at J, with 19 bases in the middle. The CDR3 length is 14 residues. Germline V gives CDR1 LNHDA, CDR2 SQIVND (reference sequence). The CDR3 region is CASDDGAPKDGYTF. CDR3 DNA: TGTGCCAGTGACGACGGGGCTCCCAAGGATGGCTACACCTTC.

This clonotype appeared a few times. This chain links TRBV28 with TRBJ2-1; D is undetermined. Trimming took off 8 bases at V and 8 bases at J, with 19 bases between the two ends. This CDR3 region has 14 residues. Germline V gene lookup returns CDR1 MDHEN and CDR2 SYDVKM. CDR3 coding DNA: TGTGCCAGCTCTTCGGGCCCTCCCCCCCATGAGCAGTTCTTC. Translation gives CASSSGPPPHEQFF. Variable domain in full (rest from reference TRBV28 and TRBJ2-1): DVKVTQSSRYLVKRTGEKVFLECVQDMDHENMFWYRQDPGLGLRLIYFSYDVKMKEKGDIPEGYSVSREKKERFSLILESASTNQTSMYLCASSSGPPPHEQFFGPGTRLTVL.

This sequence joins TRBV27 and TRBJ2-7; 10 bases agree with TRBD2. Germline loops: CDR1 MNHEY, CDR2 SMNVEV (reference sequence). This CDR3 comprises 17 residues. V lost 3 bases to trimming and J lost 1 base; unmatched junction nucleotides: 9. The CDR3 sequence: CASSFKSPAGGSYEQYF. The DNA of the CDR3 is TGTGCCAGCAGTTTTAAGTCTCCAGCGGGAGGGTCCTACGAGCAGTACTTC.

This clonotype turned up a few times. This chain's CDR3 is CASSYSERGGPDEQFF. CDR3 coding DNA: TGTGCCAGCAGTTACTCGGAGCGGGGGGGCCCAGATGAGCAGTTCTTC. This chain connects TRBV6-2 or TRBV6-3 to TRBJ2-1; 10 bases are shared with TRBD2. Germline CDR1 and CDR2: MNHEY and SVGEGT. Losses at the gene ends were 0 bases for V and 8 bases for J; bases not matched to a gene: 7. CDR3 length equals 16 residues.

The rearrangement links TRBV7-2 to TRBJ1-4; D call uncertain. From germline, CDR1 is SGHTA and CDR2 FQGNSA. The CDR3 contains 12 residues. V lost 7 bases, J lost 8 bases, and 11 bases lay in between. The CDR3 sequence: CASTKPREKLFF. CDR3 in DNA: TGTGCCAGCACAAAACCCCGAGAAAAACTGTTTTTT.

This sequence joins TRBV7-6 and TRBJ2-5; 11 nucleotides line up with TRBD1. CDR1 and CDR2 from the germline V gene are SGHVS and FNYEAQ. Trimming at V came to 3 bases and at J to 1 base, leaving 4 bases not matched to a gene. There are 16 residues in the CDR3. This CDR3 is CASSLGQGGAQETQYF. The CDR3 DNA is TGTGCCAGCAGCTTGGGACAGGGGGGGGCCCAAGAGACCCAGTACTTC.

V and J are TRBV6-5 and TRBJ2-5; perhaps TRBD1 as D (5 bases). V was shortened by 7 bases and J by 2 bases, with 14 bases between the two germline ends. Germline V gives CDR1 MNHEY, CDR2 SVGAGI. This CDR3 region has 14 residues. The CDR3 DNA reads TGTGCCAGCACCCGACTGGCAGGGCAAGAGACCCAGTACTTC. Its translation is CASTRLAGQETQYF.